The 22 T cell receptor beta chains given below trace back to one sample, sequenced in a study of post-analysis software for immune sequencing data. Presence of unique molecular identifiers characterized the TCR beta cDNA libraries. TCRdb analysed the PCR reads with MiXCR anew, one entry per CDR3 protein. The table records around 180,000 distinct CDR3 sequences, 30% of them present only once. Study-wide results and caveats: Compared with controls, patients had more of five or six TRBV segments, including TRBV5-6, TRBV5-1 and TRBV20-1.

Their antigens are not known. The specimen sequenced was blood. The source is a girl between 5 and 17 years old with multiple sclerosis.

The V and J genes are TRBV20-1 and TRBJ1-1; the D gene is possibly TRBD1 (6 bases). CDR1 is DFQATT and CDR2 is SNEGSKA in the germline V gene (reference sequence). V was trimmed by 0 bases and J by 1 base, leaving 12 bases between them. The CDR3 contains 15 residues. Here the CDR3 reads CSAREGGRGNTEAFF. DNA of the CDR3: TGCAGTGCTAGAGAAGGAGGCAGGGGGAACACTGAAGCTTTCTTT.

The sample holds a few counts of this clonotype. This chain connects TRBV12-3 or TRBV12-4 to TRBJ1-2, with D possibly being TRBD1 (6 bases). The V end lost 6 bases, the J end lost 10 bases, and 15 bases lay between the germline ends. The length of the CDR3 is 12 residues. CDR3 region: CASRGGGGHYTF. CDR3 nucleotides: TGTGCCAGCAGGGGCGGGGGGGGGCACTACACCTTC.

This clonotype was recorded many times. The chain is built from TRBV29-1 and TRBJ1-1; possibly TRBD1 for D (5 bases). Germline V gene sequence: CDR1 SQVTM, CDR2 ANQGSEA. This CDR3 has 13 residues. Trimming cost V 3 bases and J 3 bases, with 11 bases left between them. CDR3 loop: CSVDGGVYTEAFF. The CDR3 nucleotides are TGCAGCGTTGATGGAGGGGTGTACACTGAAGCTTTCTTT.

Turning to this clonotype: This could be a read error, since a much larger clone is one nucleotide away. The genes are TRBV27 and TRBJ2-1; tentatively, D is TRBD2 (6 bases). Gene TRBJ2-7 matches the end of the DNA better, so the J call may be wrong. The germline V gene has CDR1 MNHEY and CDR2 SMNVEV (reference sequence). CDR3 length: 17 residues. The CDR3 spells CASRTPARLAPYNEQYF. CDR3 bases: TGTGCCAGCAGGACCCCTGCCCGGCTAGCGCCCTACAATGAGCAGTACTTC.

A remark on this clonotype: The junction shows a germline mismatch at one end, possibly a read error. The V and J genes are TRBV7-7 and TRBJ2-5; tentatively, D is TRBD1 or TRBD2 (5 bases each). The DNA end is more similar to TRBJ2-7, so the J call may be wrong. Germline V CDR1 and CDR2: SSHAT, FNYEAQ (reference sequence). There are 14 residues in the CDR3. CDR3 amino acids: CASSPSAGANEQYF. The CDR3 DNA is TGTGCTAGCAGCCCATCGGCCGGGGCCAACGAGCAGTACTTC.

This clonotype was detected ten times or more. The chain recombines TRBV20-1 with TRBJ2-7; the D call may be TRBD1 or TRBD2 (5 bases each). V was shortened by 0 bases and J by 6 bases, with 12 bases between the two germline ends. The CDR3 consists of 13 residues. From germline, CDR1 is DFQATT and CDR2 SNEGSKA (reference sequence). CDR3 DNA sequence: TGCAGTGCTAGAGATCCGGGGCTGGGCGAGCAGTACTTC. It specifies CSARDPGLGEQYF.

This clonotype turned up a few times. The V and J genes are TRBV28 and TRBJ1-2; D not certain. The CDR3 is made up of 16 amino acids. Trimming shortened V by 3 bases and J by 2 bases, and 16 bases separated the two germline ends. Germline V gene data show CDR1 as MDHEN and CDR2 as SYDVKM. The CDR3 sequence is CASSFCWEYKNYGYTF. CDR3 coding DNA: TGTGCCAGCAGTTTTTGTTGGGAGTATAAAAACTATGGCTACACCTTC.

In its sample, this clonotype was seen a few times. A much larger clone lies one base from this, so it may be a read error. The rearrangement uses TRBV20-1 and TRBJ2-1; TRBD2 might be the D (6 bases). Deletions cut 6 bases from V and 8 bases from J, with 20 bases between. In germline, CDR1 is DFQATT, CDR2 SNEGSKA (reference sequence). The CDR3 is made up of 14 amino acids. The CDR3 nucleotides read TGCAGTGCCCGGGGCGGAGGGATTGTCTATGAGCAGTTCTTC. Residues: CSARGGGIVYEQFF.

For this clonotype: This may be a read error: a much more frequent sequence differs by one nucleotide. The CDR3 nucleotides read TGCGCCAGCAGCTTCCAGGGGAAGACAGACGAGGAGCAGTTCTTC. It yields the protein CASSFQGKTDEEQFF. The rearrangement joins TRBV5-1 to TRBJ2-1, with D possibly TRBD1 on 6 matching bases. V gave up 2 bases and J gave up 10 bases, with 19 bases separating them. Germline values: CDR1 SGHRS, CDR2 YFSETQ. This CDR3 has 15 amino acids.

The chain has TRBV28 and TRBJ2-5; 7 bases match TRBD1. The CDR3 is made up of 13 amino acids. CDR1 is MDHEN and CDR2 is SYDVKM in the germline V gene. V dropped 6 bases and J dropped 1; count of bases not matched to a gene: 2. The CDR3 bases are TGTGCCAGCAGATACAGGGGCCAAGAGACCCAGTACTTC. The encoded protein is CASRYRGQETQYF. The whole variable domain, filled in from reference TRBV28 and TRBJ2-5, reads DVKVTQSSRYLVKRTGEKVFLECVQDMDHENMFWYRQDPGLGLRLIYFSYDVKMKEKGDIPEGYSVSREKKERFSLILESASTNQTSMYLCASRYRGQETQYFGPGTRLLVL.

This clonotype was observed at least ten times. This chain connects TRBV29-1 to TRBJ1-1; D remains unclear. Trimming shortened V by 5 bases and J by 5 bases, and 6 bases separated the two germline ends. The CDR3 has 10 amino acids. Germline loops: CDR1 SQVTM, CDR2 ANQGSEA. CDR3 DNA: TGCAGCGTTAAGAGGACTGAAGCTTTCTTT. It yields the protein CSVKRTEAFF.

The CDR3 DNA is TGTGCCAGCAGTGAAGATAGCGGGAAAAAATCTTCCGGAGATACGCAGTATTTT. It codes for CASSEDSGKKSSGDTQYF. This chain joins TRBV25-1 and TRBJ2-3, with 8 bases matching TRBD2. The junction had 15 bases not matched to a gene; V was cut back by 2 bases and J by 5 bases. This CDR3 contains 18 residues. Germline CDR1 is MGHDK and CDR2 is SYGVNS.

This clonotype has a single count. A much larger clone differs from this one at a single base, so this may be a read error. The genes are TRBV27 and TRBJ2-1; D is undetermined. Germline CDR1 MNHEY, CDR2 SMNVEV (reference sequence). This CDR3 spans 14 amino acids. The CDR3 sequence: CAGSWDSPPDEQFF. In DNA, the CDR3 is TGTGCCGGCAGTTGGGATTCCCCTCCCGATGAGCAGTTCTTC.

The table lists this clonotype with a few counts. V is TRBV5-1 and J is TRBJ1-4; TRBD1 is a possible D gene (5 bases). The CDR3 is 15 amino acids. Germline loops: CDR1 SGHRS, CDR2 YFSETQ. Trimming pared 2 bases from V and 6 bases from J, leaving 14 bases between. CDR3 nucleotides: TGCGCCAGCAGCTTCTTGGGGGTAGCGGATGAAAAACTGTTTTTT. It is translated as CASSFLGVADEKLFF. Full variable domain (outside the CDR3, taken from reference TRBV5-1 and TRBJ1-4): KAGVTQTPRYLIKTRGQQVTLSCSPISGHRSVSWYQQTPGQGLQFLFEYFSETQRNKGNFPGRFSGRQFSNSRSEMNVSTLELGDSALYLCASSFLGVADEKLFFGSGTQLSVL.

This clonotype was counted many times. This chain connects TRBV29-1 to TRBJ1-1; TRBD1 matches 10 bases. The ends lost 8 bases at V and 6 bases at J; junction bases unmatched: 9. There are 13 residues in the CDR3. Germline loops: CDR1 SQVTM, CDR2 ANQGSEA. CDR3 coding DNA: TGCAGCACTTCGACAGGGGGCGTCGCTGAAGCTTTCTTT. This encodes CSTSTGGVAEAFF.

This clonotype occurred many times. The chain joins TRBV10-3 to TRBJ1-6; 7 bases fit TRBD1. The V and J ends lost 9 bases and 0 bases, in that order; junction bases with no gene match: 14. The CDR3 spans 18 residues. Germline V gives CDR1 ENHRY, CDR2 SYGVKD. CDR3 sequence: CAIAEQGTSSSYNSPLHF. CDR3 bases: TGTGCCATAGCGGAACAGGGGACATCTAGCTCCTATAATTCACCCCTCCACTTT.

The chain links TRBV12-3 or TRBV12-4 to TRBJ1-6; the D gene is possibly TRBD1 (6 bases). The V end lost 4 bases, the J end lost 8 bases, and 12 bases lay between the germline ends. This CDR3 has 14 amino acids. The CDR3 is CASSYTGLDSPLHF. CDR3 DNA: TGTGCCAGCAGTTACACAGGGCTGGATTCACCCCTCCACTTT.

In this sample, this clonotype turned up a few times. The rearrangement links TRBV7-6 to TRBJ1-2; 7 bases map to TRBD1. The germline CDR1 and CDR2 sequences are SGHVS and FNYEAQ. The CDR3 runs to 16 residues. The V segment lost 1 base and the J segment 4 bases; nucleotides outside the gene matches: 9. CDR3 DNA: TGTGCCAGCAGCTTAGGGGCCAGGACAGGCGCCTATGGCTACACCTTC. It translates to CASSLGARTGAYGYTF.

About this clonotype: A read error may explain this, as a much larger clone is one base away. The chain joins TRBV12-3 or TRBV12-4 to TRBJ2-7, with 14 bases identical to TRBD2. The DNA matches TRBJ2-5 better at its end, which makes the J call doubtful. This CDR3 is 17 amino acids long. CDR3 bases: TGTGCCAGCAGCCCGGGGACTAGCGGGAGTATCAGAAAGACCCAGTACTTC. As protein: CASSPGTSGSIRKTQYF.

The CDR3 region has the DNA TGTGCCAGCAGCTTCTCCGGGACTAGCGGGAGGGCCAAAATTTCCGAGCAGTTCTTC. This codes for CASSFSGTSGRAKISEQFF. The chain combines TRBV7-2 with TRBJ2-1; 16 bases agree with TRBD2. The CDR3 loop spans 19 amino acids. The trim removed 3 bases at V and 10 bases at J, leaving 15 bases unmatched. CDR1 is SGHTA and CDR2 is FQGNSA in the germline V gene.

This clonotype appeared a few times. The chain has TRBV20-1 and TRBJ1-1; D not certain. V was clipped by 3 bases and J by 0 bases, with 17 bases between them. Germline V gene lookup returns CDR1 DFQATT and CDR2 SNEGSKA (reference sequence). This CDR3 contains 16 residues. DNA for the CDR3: TGCAGTGCTAGTAAGGACGGATACGGCGTGAACACTGAAGCTTTCTTT. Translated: CSASKDGYGVNTEAFF.

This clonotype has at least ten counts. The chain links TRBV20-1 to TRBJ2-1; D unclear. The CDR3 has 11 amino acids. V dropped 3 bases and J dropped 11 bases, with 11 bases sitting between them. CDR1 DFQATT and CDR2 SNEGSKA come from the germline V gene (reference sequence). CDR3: CSARSGLKQFF. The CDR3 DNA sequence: TGCAGTGCTAGGAGTGGGTTAAAGCAGTTCTTC.